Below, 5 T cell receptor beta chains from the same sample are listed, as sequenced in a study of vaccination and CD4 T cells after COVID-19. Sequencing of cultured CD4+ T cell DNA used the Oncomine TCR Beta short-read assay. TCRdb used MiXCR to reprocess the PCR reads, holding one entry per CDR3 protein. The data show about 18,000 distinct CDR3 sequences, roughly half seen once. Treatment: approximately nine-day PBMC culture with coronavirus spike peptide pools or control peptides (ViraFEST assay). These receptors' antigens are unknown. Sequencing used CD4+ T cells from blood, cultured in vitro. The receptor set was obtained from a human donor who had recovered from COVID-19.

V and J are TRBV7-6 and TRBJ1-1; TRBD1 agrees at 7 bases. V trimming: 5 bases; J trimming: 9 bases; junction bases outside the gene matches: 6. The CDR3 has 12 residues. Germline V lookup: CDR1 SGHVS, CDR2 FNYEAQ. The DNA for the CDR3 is TGTGCCAGCAGCCCGGGACAGCTTCAAGCTTTCTTT. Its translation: CASSPGQLQAFF. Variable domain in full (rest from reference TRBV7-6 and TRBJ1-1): GAGVSQSPRYKVTKRGQDVALRCDPISGHVSLYWYRQALGQGPEFLTYFNYEAQQDKSGLPNDRFSAERPEGSISTLTIQRTEQRDSAMYRCASSPGQLQAFFGQGTRLTVV.

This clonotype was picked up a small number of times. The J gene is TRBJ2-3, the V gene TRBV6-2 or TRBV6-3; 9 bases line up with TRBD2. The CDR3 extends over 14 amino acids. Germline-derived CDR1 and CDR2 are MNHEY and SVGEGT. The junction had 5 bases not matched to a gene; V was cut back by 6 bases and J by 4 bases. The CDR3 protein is CASREGLAPDTQYF. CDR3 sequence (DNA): TGTGCCAGCAGAGAGGGACTAGCTCCAGATACGCAGTATTTT.

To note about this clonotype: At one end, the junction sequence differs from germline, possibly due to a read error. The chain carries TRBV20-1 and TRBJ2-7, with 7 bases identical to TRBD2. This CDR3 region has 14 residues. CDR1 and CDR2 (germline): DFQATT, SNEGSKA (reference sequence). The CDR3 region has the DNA TGCAGTGCCAGAGGACGGGACTACTCCTACGAGCAGTACTTC. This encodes CSARGRDYSYEQYF.

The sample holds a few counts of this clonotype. The chain's CDR3 is CASSLGAKGSRTGELFF. DNA for the CDR3: TGTGCCAGCAGCTTAGGGGCCAAGGGGTCGCGCACCGGGGAGCTGTTTTTT. The V gene is TRBV7-9, the J gene TRBJ2-2, with a possible D match to TRBD1 (5 bases). Germline-derived CDR1 and CDR2 are SEHNR and FQNEAQ (reference sequence). The CDR3 runs to 17 residues. V gave up 1 base and J gave up 4 bases, with 16 bases separating them.

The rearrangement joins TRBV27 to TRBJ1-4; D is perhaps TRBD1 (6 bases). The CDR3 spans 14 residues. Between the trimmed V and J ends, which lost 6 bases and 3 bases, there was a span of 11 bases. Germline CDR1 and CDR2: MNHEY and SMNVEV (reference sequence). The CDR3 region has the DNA TGTGCCAGCAGAAGAACAGGGTCTAATGAAAAACTGTTTTTT. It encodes CASRRTGSNEKLFF.